These 5 T cell receptor beta chains share one sample of origin, sequenced in a study of monozygotic twins with inflammatory bowel disease. TCRdb re-called the 5' RACE reads and catalogs CDR3 proteins one per entry, DNA excluded. The sample spans about 440,000 distinct CDR3 sequences; the ten largest clones claim about 2.4%. The sequencing input was blood. Source of these receptors: a human donor with ulcerative colitis or Crohn's disease, or a healthy co-twin of an affected twin (not recorded which).

This rearrangement joins TRBV12-3 or TRBV12-4 to TRBJ2-7; TCRdb designates TRBD1, a call that cannot be tested without DNA. The length of the CDR3 is 12 residues. The CDR3 here is CASSFNRDEQYF.

The V and J genes are TRBV12-3 or TRBV12-4 and TRBJ1-4; without DNA, the TCRdb call of TRBD1 cannot be checked. This CDR3 is built from 14 residues. CDR3 region: CASSFPGTGEKLFF.

The chain uses TRBV20-1 and TRBJ2-2; the TRBD2 assignment by TCRdb is unverifiable without DNA. Looked up from germline, CDR1 is DFQATT and CDR2 is SNEGSKA (reference sequence). This CDR3 region has 16 residues. The CDR3 loop is CSAGTLGPSNTGELFF.

The chain carries TRBV5-1 and TRBJ1-2; the D call of TRBD1 rests on TCRdb alone, since no DNA is present to check it. CDR3 length: 13 residues. The germline gives CDR1 SGHRS, CDR2 YFSETQ. CDR3 residues: CASSLDGTYGYTF. The entire variable domain, with the rest obtained from reference TRBV5-1 and TRBJ1-2, is as follows: KAGVTQTPRYLIKTRGQQVTLSCSPISGHRSVSWYQQTPGQGLQFLFEYFSETQRNKGNFPGRFSGRQFSNSRSEMNVSTLELGDSALYLCASSLDGTYGYTFGSGTRLTVV.

The chain links TRBV6-2 or TRBV6-3 to TRBJ2-2; TCRdb lists TRBD1, though no DNA is available to test this call. The germline gives CDR1 MNHEY, CDR2 SVGEGT. The CDR3 has 12 amino acids. This chain's CDR3 is CASRGQAGELFF.